The rows below give T cell receptor beta chains drawn from one sample of a study of T cell responses to AZD1222 COVID-19 vaccine. Here immunoSEQ multiplex PCR was the method, and the copy in TCRdb shows in-frame clones only, minus some. The sample contains under 40,000 clones, 70% to 90% of which appear only once. The specimen comprised peripheral blood, sampled on day 0 of AZD1222 vaccination. Every receptor here comes from an adult in good health. CDR3s include the opening cysteine and the closing phenylalanine or tryptophan. A D gene is named only where the DNA matches it firmly. Size is omitted from some rows. Given values are once, few, many or a class for expanded clones.

D | size | J | V | CDR3 | DNA
- | - | TRBJ2-7 | TRBV29-1 | CSVAVFGYEQYF | TGCAGCGTTGCTGTTTTCGGCTACGAGCAGTACTTC
- | - | TRBJ2-3 | TRBV6-1 | CASSERPAGDTQYF | TGTGCCAGCAGTGAAAGACCCGCGGGAGATACGCAGTATTTT
- | - | TRBJ2-7 | TRBV6-5 | CASRPDSVAEQYF | TGTGCCAGCAGGCCGGACAGTGTGGCCGAGCAGTACTTC
- | once | TRBJ1-3 | TRBV6-5 | CASSLDGGSGNTIYF | TGTGCCAGCAGTCTCGATGGGGGCTCTGGAAACACCATATATTTT
TRBD1 | - | TRBJ1-2 | TRBV7-9 | CASSFDRGLKWAHYGYTF | TGTGCCAGCAGCTTCGACAGGGGGCTTAAATGGGCCCACTATGGCTACACCTTC
- | few | TRBJ2-5 | TRBV4-1 | CASSQTGQAGETQYF | TGCGCCAGCAGCCAAACAGGGCAAGCAGGGGAGACCCAGTACTTC
TRBD1 | - | TRBJ2-2 | TRBV11-2 | CASSSPRGGVELFF | TGTGCCAGCAGCTCCCCTAGAGGGGGCGTGGAGCTGTTTTTT
- | - | TRBJ2-1 | TRBV9 | CASSVGLSGTPRGEQFF | TGTGCCAGCAGCGTAGGTCTATCTGGGACTCCCCGCGGGGAGCAGTTCTTC
- | - | TRBJ2-6 | TRBV27 | CASSFISGANVLTF | TGTGCCAGCAGTTTTATCTCTGGGGCCAACGTCCTGACTTTC
TRBD1 | - | TRBJ1-3 | TRBV5-1 | CASSPGTGGNTIYF | TGCGCCAGCAGCCCGGGGACAGGGGGAAACACCATATATTTT
- | - | TRBJ1-2 | TRBV10-2 | CASSGAGEGYTF | TGCGCCAGCAGTGGAGCAGGGGAAGGCTACACCTTC
- | - | TRBJ2-5 | TRBV2 | CASSISARETQYF | TGTGCCAGCAGTATAAGCGCACGGGAGACCCAGTACTTC
- | - | TRBJ2-3 | TRBV3-1/TRBV3-2 | CASSPTPYTQYF | TGTGCCAGCAGCCCGACACCATATACGCAGTATTTT
- | - | TRBJ1-1 | TRBV9 | CASSANSYTEAFF | TGTGCCAGCAGCGCCAACAGCTACACTGAAGCTTTCTTT
- | - | TRBJ2-2 | TRBV4-1 | CASSQEWNTGELFF | TGCGCCAGCAGCCAAGAATGGAACACCGGGGAGCTGTTTTTT
TRBD1 | - | TRBJ1-1 | TRBV6-2/TRBV6-3 | CASSYVFPGTGGKDTEAFF | TGTGCCAGCAGTTACGTTTTCCCAGGGACAGGGGGCAAGGACACTGAAGCTTTCTTT